A single sample gave rise to the 2 T cell receptor beta chains below, sequenced in a study of T cells expressing NK-cell markers. TCRdb reprocessed the 5' RACE reads and reports one entry per CDR3 protein, with no DNA. The table counts over 250,000 distinct CDR3 sequences; 4% to 5% lies in the top ten. Sequencing input: blood T cells: a sorted CD56 or NKG2C T cell subset, CD4+ or CD8+ T cells, or bulk PBMC T cells (not recorded which). The receptors were gathered from a woman between 18 and 70 years old in good health.

The chain employs TRBV6-4 and TRBJ1-2; with no DNA, the TCRdb D assignment of TRBD1 cannot be verified. CDR1 is MRHNA and CDR2 is SNTAGT in the germline V gene. CDR3 length: 16 amino acids. The CDR3 loop is CASSDSKYGGRNGYTF.

The chain employs TRBV12-3 or TRBV12-4 and TRBJ1-3; TCRdb's D gene call, TRBD1, goes unchecked for lack of DNA. This CDR3 region has 12 residues. The CDR3 loop is CATDRGGNTIYF.